The present entry profiles one TCR beta chain with its context. What it binds is unknown. The sample comes from a study of shared clonotypes between healthy human individuals. Broader study findings: Naive subsets, compared against memory subsets, generally had larger estimated richness values.

The authors loaded 200 ng DNA, 28,000 or so T cell genomes, into sorted-subset replicate PCRs. Libraries were prepared by immunoSEQ multiplex PCR; TCRdb keeps only in-frame clonotypes and omits some of them. The table has around 600,000 clones, around 97% seen once. The CDR3 is made up of 14 amino acids. The germline V and J ends were trimmed by 6 bases and 3 bases, with 14 bases remaining between them. Looked up from germline, CDR1 is KGHSH and CDR2 is LQKENI. Each of the donors was a healthy adult who was HIV-negative and had not had a recent acute infection or vaccination. The rearrangement links TRBV18 to TRBJ2-5, with D possibly being TRBD1 or TRBD2 (5 bases each). Sequencing was done on a sample of naive CD4+ T cells sorted from blood. Stated subset: CD45RA+ positively selected. This TCR derives from a woman aged 25-40 years in good health. CDR3 nucleotide sequence: TGTGCCAGCTCCCGAGCCGGGACGGAAGAGACCCAGTACTTC. Its protein is CASSRAGTEETQYF. Full variable domain (remainder filled in from reference TRBV18 and TRBJ2-5): NAGVMQNPRHLVRRRGQEARLRCSPMKGHSHVYWYRQLPEEGLKFMVYLQKENIIDESGMPKERFSAEFPKEGPSILRIQQVVRGDSAAYFCASSRAGTEETQYFGPGTRLLVL.